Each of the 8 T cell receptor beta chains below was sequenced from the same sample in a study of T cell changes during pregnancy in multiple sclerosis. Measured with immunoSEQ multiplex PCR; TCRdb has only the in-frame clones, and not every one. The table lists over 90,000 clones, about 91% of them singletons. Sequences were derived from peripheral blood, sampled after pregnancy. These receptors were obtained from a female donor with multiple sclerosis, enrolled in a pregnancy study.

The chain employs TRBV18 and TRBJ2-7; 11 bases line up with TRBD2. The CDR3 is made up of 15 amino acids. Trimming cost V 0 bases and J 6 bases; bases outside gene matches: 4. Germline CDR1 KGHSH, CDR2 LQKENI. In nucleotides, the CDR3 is TGTGCCAGCTCACCACCTGGACTAGCGGGTGTCGAGCAGTACTTC. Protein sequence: CASSPPGLAGVEQYF.

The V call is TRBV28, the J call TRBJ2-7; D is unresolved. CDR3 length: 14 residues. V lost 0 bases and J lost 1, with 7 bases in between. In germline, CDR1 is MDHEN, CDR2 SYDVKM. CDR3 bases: TGTGCCAGCAGTTTATGGTGGCAGTCCTACGAGCAGTACTTC. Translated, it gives CASSLWWQSYEQYF.

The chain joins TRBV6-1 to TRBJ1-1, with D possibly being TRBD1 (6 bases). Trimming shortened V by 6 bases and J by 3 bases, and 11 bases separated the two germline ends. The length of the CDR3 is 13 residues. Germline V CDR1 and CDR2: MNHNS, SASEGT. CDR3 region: CASRLQGYTEAFF. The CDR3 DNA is TGTGCCAGCAGACTGCAGGGGTACACTGAAGCTTTCTTT.

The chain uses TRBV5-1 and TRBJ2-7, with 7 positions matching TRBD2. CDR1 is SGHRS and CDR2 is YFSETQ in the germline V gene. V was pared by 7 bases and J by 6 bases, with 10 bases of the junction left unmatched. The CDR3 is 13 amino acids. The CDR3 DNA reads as TGCGCCAGCGGGAGGGAACAGAACTCCGAGCAGTACTTC. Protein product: CASGREQNSEQYF.

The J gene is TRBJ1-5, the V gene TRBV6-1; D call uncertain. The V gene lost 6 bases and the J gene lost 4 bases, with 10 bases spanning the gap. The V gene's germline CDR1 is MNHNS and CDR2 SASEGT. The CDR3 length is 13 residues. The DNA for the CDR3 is TGTGCCAGCAGCGGTCGCGGAAATCAGCCCCAGCATTTT. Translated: CASSGRGNQPQHF.

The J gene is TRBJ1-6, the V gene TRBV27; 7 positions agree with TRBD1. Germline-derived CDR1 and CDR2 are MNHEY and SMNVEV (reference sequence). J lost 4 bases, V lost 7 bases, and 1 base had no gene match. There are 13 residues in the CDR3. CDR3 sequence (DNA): TGTGCCAGCACAGGGGGTTATAATTCACCCCTCCACTTT. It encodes CASTGGYNSPLHF.

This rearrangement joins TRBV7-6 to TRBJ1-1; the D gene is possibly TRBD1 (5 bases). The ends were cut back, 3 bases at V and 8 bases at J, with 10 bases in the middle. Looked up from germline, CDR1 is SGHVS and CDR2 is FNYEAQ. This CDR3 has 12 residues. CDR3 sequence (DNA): TGTGCCAGCAGCTTTATGACAGAAGAAGCTTTCTTT. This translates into CASSFMTEEAFF.

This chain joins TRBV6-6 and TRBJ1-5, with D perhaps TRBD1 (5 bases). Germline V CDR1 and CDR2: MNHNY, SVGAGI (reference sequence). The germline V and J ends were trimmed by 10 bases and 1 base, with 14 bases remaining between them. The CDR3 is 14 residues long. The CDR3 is CATWDFASNQPQHF. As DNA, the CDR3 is TGTGCCACTTGGGACTTCGCGAGCAATCAGCCCCAGCATTTT.